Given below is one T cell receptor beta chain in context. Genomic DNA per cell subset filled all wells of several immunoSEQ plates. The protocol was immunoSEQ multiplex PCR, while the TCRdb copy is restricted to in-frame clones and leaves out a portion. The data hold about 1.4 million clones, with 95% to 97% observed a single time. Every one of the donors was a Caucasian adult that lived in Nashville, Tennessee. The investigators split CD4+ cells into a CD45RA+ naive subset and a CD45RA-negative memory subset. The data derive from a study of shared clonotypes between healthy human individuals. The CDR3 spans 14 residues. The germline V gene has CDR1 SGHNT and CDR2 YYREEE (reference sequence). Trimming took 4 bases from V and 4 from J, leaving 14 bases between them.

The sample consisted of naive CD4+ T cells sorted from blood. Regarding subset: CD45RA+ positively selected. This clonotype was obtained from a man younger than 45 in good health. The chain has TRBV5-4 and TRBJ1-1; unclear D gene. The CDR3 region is CASSVAGWTTEAFF. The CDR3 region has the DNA TGTGCCAGCAGCGTCGCGGGGTGGACCACTGAAGCTTTCTTT.